This T cell receptor (beta chain) was captured by sequencing in a study of cytomegalovirus exposure and HLA in healthy donors. The protocol was immunoSEQ multiplex PCR, while the TCRdb copy is restricted to in-frame clones and leaves out a portion. This sample has tens of thousands of clones, with 85% to 95% found just once. The CDR3 runs to 15 residues. Trimming removed 7 bases from V and 4 bases from J; junction bases left unmatched: 9. The germline V gene encodes CDR1 LNHDA and CDR2 SQIVND (reference sequence). This clone was picked up one time. This receptor was identified in a man in his late teens or twenties in good health and CMV-seronegative. The sample comprised PBMCs. The chain employs TRBV19 and TRBJ2-3; 9 bases agree with TRBD2. The CDR3 DNA is TGTGCCAGTACGTTACGGGTAGCGGGAGCAGATACGCAGTATTTT. Amino acid sequence: CASTLRVAGADTQYF.